Sequencing of this TCR beta chain was carried out in a study of CD8 T cells in ankylosing spondylitis. General observations from the study: Prior literature has documented some motif variants in synovial fluid and blood from reactive arthritis.

Using quantitative 5'-RACE with molecular barcodes, the authors made TCR beta libraries. TCRdb reanalysed the 5' RACE reads using MiXCR and keeps one entry per CDR3 protein. The sample lists about 250,000 distinct CDR3 sequences, roughly 32% occurring once. As to this clonotype: Its antigen is currently unknown.

CDR3 size: 15 residues. The germline V and J ends were trimmed by 5 bases and 1 base, with 17 bases remaining between them. Germline loops: CDR1 DFQATT, CDR2 SNEGSKA (reference sequence). The source of this sequence is a male donor with ankylosing spondylitis or in good health (not recorded which). The source material was blood, either unsorted or a sorted T cell fraction (not recorded which). V usage is TRBV20-1 and J usage is TRBJ1-1; D may be TRBD1 (6 bases). As DNA, the CDR3 is TGCAGTGCTCCGCCGATCGACAGGCCGAACACTGAAGCTTTCTTT. Amino acids: CSAPPIDRPNTEAFF.